The clone carrying this T cell receptor (beta chain) was counted only a few times. Enrolment of Seattle patients took place during active infection, and they were followed longitudinally. These data belong to a study of blood T cell repertoires in COVID-19. Per the study methods: The assay estimated nucleated cells by amplifying reference gene primers. Assay used: immunoSEQ multiplex PCR; TCRdb lists only in-frame clones, some missing. D and trimming come from the DNA, and the V and J calls and clone size come from that table. This table has around 60,000 clones, 80% to 85% appearing once. The sequencing input was peripheral blood. The TCR was taken from a man aged 30-40 years with COVID-19, enrolled during active disease.

The CDR3 spells CASSSAGSYEQYF. The CDR3 bases are TGTGCCAGCAGCTCGGCAGGGTCCTACGAGCAGTACTTC. This chain connects TRBV7-6 to TRBJ2-7; possible D gene TRBD1, 5 bases. Germline CDR1 SGHVS, CDR2 FNYEAQ. V was shortened by 4 bases and J by 1 base, with 8 bases between the two germline ends. This CDR3 spans 13 amino acids. Based on the CDR3 plus reference TRBV7-6 and TRBJ2-7, the full variable domain is GAGVSQSPRYKVTKRGQDVALRCDPISGHVSLYWYRQALGQGPEFLTYFNYEAQQDKSGLPNDRFSAERPEGSISTLTIQRTEQRDSAMYRCASSSAGSYEQYFGPGTRLTVT.